This T cell receptor (beta chain) was found in a study of cytomegalovirus exposure and HLA in healthy donors. Notes on the study in general: Later analysis demonstrated an association between a missense DCLRE1C variant and TCR beta V- and J-gene trimming.

Concerning this clone itself: Its matching antigen is unknown.

It was with 60 Vbeta and 13 Jbeta primers that the PCR ran. Sequencing was performed with immunoSEQ multiplex PCR; in TCRdb, only in-frame clones are kept and a portion is missing. This sample yields around 180,000 clones, of which roughly 85% are seen a single time; under 0.75% belongs to the top ten. Per germline, CDR1 MNHNS and CDR2 SASEGT. The CDR3 has 14 residues. The trim removed 8 bases at V and 3 bases at J, leaving 9 bases unmatched. Sequencing used PBMCs. The V and J genes are TRBV6-1 and TRBJ2-5, with 7 nucleotides matching TRBD1. The TCR originated in a woman aged 40 to 50 in good health and CMV-seronegative. The CDR3 nucleotides read TGTGCCAGCTATCCGGGACAGTGGAAAGAGACCCAGTACTTC. Translation gives CASYPGQWKETQYF.